This is a list of T cell receptor beta chains from one sample in a study of shared clonotypes between healthy human individuals. Clones were sequenced by immunoSEQ multiplex PCR, and TCRdb holds only the in-frame ones, with some missing. The sample contains millions of clones, more than 80% of which appear only once. Material for sequencing was naive CD4+ T cells from PBMCs. These receptors came from a man in his late teens or twenties in good health. Some clones in this sample may be carry-over from other donors' samples. CDR3s include the opening cysteine and the closing phenylalanine or tryptophan.

j_call | v_call | cdr3_aa
TRBJ2-3 | TRBV18 | CASSPLILTDTQYF
TRBJ2-1 | TRBV15 | CATSRVGYNEQFF
TRBJ1-5 | TRBV6-4 | CATNRQRYSNQPQHF
TRBJ2-2 | TRBV7-3 | CASSPKPHRTSGTPGELFF
TRBJ2-1 | TRBV6-5 | CASSRVSYNEQFF
TRBJ1-1 | TRBV19 | CASRRTGGITEAFF
TRBJ1-4 | TRBV7-8 | CASSPNRGAEVGEKLFF
TRBJ1-5 | TRBV27 | CASSRLTGQGNQPQHF
TRBJ2-1 | TRBV9 | CASSPRPNTEQFF
TRBJ2-7 | TRBV10-3 | CAATASPSGSYEQYF
TRBJ2-7 | TRBV5-4 | CASSSTSGVYEQYF